This T cell receptor beta chain originates from a study of beta chain features in type 1 diabetes. Study-wide findings and caveats: In all four CD4+ subsets, TCRB CDR3 length was significantly, moderately reduced in type 1 diabetes. VDJ junctions in type 1 diabetes patients carried more deletions and fewer insertions. It was not settled here whether HLA type affects TCRB rearrangement.

This clone was seen only a few times. Its antigen is not known. V was cut by 1 base and J by 8 bases, with 13 bases left in between. CDR1 is SGHDN and CDR2 is FVKESK in the germline V gene. The CDR3 is 14 residues long. Investigators reverse transcribed all isolated RNA, so they sequenced expressed TCRB transcripts. Assay: immunoSEQ multiplex PCR; the TCRdb copy retains only in-frame clones and omits some. The sample comprises 640,000 or so clones, roughly 13% of which are singletons, and 0.02% to 0.025% rests with the top ten. Specimen: naive CD4+ T cells from blood. The sequence came from a man younger than 35 with type 1 diabetes. The V gene is TRBV14, the J gene TRBJ2-3; no clear D. The CDR3 nucleotides read TGTGCCAGCAGCCAAGGGCAGTTATATGGTACGCAGTATTTT. Residues: CASSQGQLYGTQYF.